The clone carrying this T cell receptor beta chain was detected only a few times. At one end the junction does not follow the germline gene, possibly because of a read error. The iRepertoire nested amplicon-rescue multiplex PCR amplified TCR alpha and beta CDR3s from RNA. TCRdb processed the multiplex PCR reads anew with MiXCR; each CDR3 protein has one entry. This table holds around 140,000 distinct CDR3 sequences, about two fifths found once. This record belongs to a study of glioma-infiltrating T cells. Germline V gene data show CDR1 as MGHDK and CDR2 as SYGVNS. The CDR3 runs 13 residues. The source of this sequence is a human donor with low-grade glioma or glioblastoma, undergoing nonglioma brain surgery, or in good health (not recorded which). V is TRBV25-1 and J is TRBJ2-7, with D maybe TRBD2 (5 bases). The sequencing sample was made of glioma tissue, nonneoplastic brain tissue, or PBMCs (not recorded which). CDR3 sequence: CANSEYWTGKQYF. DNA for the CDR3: TGTGCCAACAGTGAATATTGGACTGGAAAGCAGTACTTC.